This T cell receptor beta chain was recovered during a study of T cell responses to AZD1222 COVID-19 vaccine. Overall study findings and caveats: After the peak T cell response, and only then, were repertoires sampled. Donors in the cohort were predominantly white British and more often female, and clonal diversity was possibly underestimated. Only a handful of AZD1222 recipients, five to seven in all, had baseline seropositivity. Epitopes outside B.1.351 and B.1.1.7 mutated regions reportedly drew nearly half of spike TCRs.

The V end was cut by 6 bases, the J end by 6 bases, with 18 bases between. The CDR3 length is 15 residues. The V gene's germline CDR1 is MDHEN and CDR2 SYDVKM. Method: immunoSEQ multiplex PCR; TCRdb's copy keeps in-frame clones and lacks some. Among around 150,000 clones listed, over 90% were seen once. On this clone itself: The antigen is undetermined.

This receptor was taken from an adult in good health. The rearrangement joins TRBV28 to TRBJ1-5, with D possibly TRBD1 on 5 matching bases. The source was peripheral blood, collected on day 0 of AZD1222 vaccination. Written as DNA, the CDR3 is TGTGCCAGCAGCACCCAGAAGGGGCTACGTCAGCCCCAGCATTTT. This encodes CASSTQKGLRQPQHF.